The 21 T cell receptor beta chains below all came from one sample that was sequenced in a study of blood T cell repertoires in COVID-19. TCRdb's copy holds only in-frame clones and misses some; the assay was immunoSEQ multiplex PCR. Of over 60,000 clones listed, approximately 84% are singletons. The sample was peripheral blood. All receptors come from a man in his 70s with active or convalescent COVID-19.

The V and J genes are TRBV6-5 and TRBJ1-5; the D is unclear. The CDR3 contains 13 residues. The V gene lost 0 bases and the J gene lost 6 bases, with 6 bases spanning the gap. Per germline, CDR1 MNHEY and CDR2 SVGAGI. CDR3 region: CASSYSPSQPQHF. The DNA for the CDR3 is TGTGCCAGCAGTTACTCTCCGTCTCAGCCCCAGCATTTT.

The sample holds a few counts of this clone. The CDR3 is CASSSSGLAYEQYF. CDR3 coding DNA: TGTGCCAGCAGTTCTAGCGGGCTTGCCTACGAGCAGTACTTC. V is TRBV3-1 (or the pseudogene TRBV3-2) and J is TRBJ2-7, with 8 positions matching TRBD2. In germline, CDR1 is LGHDT, CDR2 YNNKEL (reference sequence). V shed 6 bases and J 2 bases; nucleotides not matched to a gene: 6. The CDR3 is made up of 14 amino acids.

The CDR3 sequence is CASSPRPWREQYF. In nucleotides, the CDR3 is TGTGCCAGCTCACCTAGACCGTGGAGGGAGCAGTACTTC. The chain links TRBV18 to TRBJ2-7, with D perhaps matching TRBD2 (5 bases). Germline V gene data show CDR1 as KGHSH and CDR2 as LQKENI. The CDR3 has 13 amino acids. Trimming took off 3 bases at V and 7 bases at J, with 13 bases between the two ends. The full variable domain, in which reference TRBV18 and TRBJ2-7 provide the parts outside the CDR3, is NAGVMQNPRHLVRRRGQEARLRCSPMKGHSHVYWYRQLPEEGLKFMVYLQKENIIDESGMPKERFSAEFPKEGPSILRIQQVVRGDSAAYFCASSPRPWREQYFGPGTRLTVT.

This clone was counted once. The V call is TRBV13, the J call TRBJ2-3, with 8 positions matching TRBD2. CDR1 is PRHDT, CDR2 FYEKMQ, per germline (reference sequence). Unmatched junction bases numbered 8, after V lost 2 bases and J lost 1 base. The CDR3 contains 17 residues. The DNA of the CDR3 is TGTGCCAGCAGCTTACCTTCTTCGACTAGCGGCACAGATACGCAGTATTTT. Translated: CASSLPSSTSGTDTQYF. The full variable domain, with the rest looked up from reference TRBV13 and TRBJ2-3, is AAGVIQSPRHLIKEKRETATLKCYPIPRHDTVYWYQQGPGQDPQFLISFYEKMQSDKGSIPDRFSAQQFSDYHSELNMSSLELGDSALYFCASSLPSSTSGTDTQYFGPGTRLTVL.

The rearrangement links TRBV7-9 to TRBJ1-2; D is perhaps TRBD1 (6 bases). CDR3 length: 15 residues. Trimming cost V 4 bases and J 3 bases, with 15 bases left between them. Germline V gene data show CDR1 as SEHNR and CDR2 as FQNEAQ (reference sequence). The CDR3 spells CASSSSGTLYYGYTF. In nucleotides, the CDR3 is TGTGCCAGCAGCTCTTCCGGGACACTTTACTATGGCTACACCTTC.

This chain joins TRBV7-9 and TRBJ1-3, with 8 nucleotides matching TRBD1. Germline trimming cut 11 bases from V and 4 bases from J; bases unmatched to any gene: 7. Germline CDR1 reads SEHNR; CDR2 reads FQNEAQ (reference sequence). The CDR3 is made up of 13 amino acids. The CDR3 reads CAHDRGSGNTIYF. The CDR3, as DNA: TGTGCCCACGACAGGGGCTCCGGAAACACCATATATTTT.

J is TRBJ2-2 and V is TRBV19; a possible D gene is TRBD1 (5 bases). Deletions cut 3 bases from V and 3 bases from J, with 14 bases between. The CDR3 runs 16 residues. Germline V gene data show CDR1 as LNHDA and CDR2 as SQIVND (reference sequence). The CDR3 coding sequence is TGTGCCAGTAGTATTGGGCGCCAGGGTTACACCGGGGAGCTGTTTTTT. Translating gives CASSIGRQGYTGELFF.

The chain joins TRBV28 to TRBJ1-4, with D maybe TRBD1 (5 bases). The CDR3 covers 14 residues. Trimming removed 7 bases at V and 4 bases at J, with 13 bases between. Germline values: CDR1 MDHEN, CDR2 SYDVKM. Here the CDR3 reads CASIDGGDNEKLFF. The CDR3 region has the DNA TGTGCCAGCATTGATGGGGGGGATAATGAAAAACTGTTTTTT.

V usage is TRBV19 and J usage is TRBJ1-2, with TRBD1 identical over 7 bases. The CDR3 sequence is 15 residues long. CDR1 and CDR2 (germline): LNHDA, SQIVND (reference sequence). The ends lost 8 bases at V and 0 bases at J; junction bases unmatched: 9. This CDR3 is CASQSTGTANYGYTF. DNA of the CDR3: TGTGCCAGTCAGAGTACGGGGACAGCTAACTATGGCTACACCTTC. The whole variable domain, filled in from reference TRBV19 and TRBJ1-2, reads DGGITQSPKYLFRKEGQNVTLSCEQNLNHDAMYWYRQDPGQGLRLIYYSQIVNDFQKGDIAEGYSVSREKKESFPLTVTSAQKNPTAFYLCASQSTGTANYGYTFGSGTRLTVV.

This clone was counted a single time. This sequence joins TRBV4-1 and TRBJ2-3; TRBD2 matches at 7 bases. Germline values: CDR1 MGHRA, CDR2 YSYEKL. V was clipped by 2 bases and J by 0 bases; unmatched bases: 11. The CDR3 contains 18 residues. The CDR3 sequence is CASSQTSTGGLSTDTQYF. The CDR3 nucleotides read TGCGCCAGCAGCCAAACGTCAACGGGAGGACTCAGCACAGATACGCAGTATTTT.

The chain combines TRBV6-2 or TRBV6-3 with TRBJ1-5; unclear D gene. V dropped 0 bases and J dropped 0 bases, with 12 bases sitting between them. The CDR3 has 17 residues. Germline V gene lookup returns CDR1 MNHEY and CDR2 SVGEGT. The CDR3 nucleotides are TGTGCCAGCAGTTACTCGAGAGGGAGACATAGCAATCAGCCCCAGCATTTT. It translates to CASSYSRGRHSNQPQHF.

This chain uses TRBV6-2 or TRBV6-3 with TRBJ1-5; the match to TRBD1 covers 12 bases. Germline V gene data show CDR1 as MNHEY and CDR2 as SVGEGT. With 0 bases clipped from V and 6 bases from J, the junction kept 9 bases outside the gene matches. This CDR3 is built from 18 residues. Here the CDR3 reads CASSYSLGTGGTLQPQHF. The CDR3 DNA is TGTGCCAGCAGTTACTCTTTGGGGACAGGGGGCACCCTTCAGCCCCAGCATTTT.

V usage is TRBV30 and J usage is TRBJ1-5; possibly TRBD1 for D (6 bases). The CDR3 contains 18 residues. The ends were cut back, 1 base at V and 4 bases at J, with 23 bases in the middle. Germline V CDR1 and CDR2: GTSNPN, SVGIG (reference sequence). The CDR3 sequence is CAWSARHRDKHSNQPQHF. DNA of the CDR3: TGTGCCTGGAGTGCCCGACACAGGGATAAACATAGTAATCAGCCCCAGCATTTT. Complete variable domain (other parts from reference TRBV30 and TRBJ1-5): SQTIHQWPATLVQPVGSPLSLECTVEGTSNPNLYWYRQAAGRGLQLLFYSVGIGQISSEVPQNLSASRPQDRQFILSSKKLLLSDSGFYLCAWSARHRDKHSNQPQHFGDGTRLSIL.

In this sample, this clone turned up a few times. The chain recombines TRBV28 with TRBJ2-2; D might be TRBD2 (6 bases). CDR1 is MDHEN and CDR2 is SYDVKM in the germline V gene. There are 15 residues in the CDR3. V shed 5 bases and J shed 0 bases, with 10 bases lying between them. The CDR3 sequence is CASSPGTPNTGELFF. CDR3 nucleotides: TGTGCCAGCAGTCCCGGGACTCCGAACACCGGGGAGCTGTTTTTT.

This chain links TRBV5-4 with TRBJ2-1; D might be TRBD2 (6 bases). The CDR3 consists of 14 residues. From germline, CDR1 is SGHNT and CDR2 YYREEE (reference sequence). Trimming removed 2 bases from V and 2 bases from J, with 8 bases in between. CDR3 region: CASSFSGPYNEQFF. The CDR3 nucleotides read TGTGCCAGCAGCTTCAGCGGGCCCTACAATGAGCAGTTCTTC.

CDR3 DNA: TGTGCCAGCAGTCCCGCCGGGAATTCACCCCTCCACTTT. Encoded protein: CASSPAGNSPLHF. J is TRBJ1-6 and V is TRBV27; D remains ambiguous. The CDR3 length is 13 residues. Germline V gene data show CDR1 as MNHEY and CDR2 as SMNVEV (reference sequence). Deletions cut 5 bases from V and 7 bases from J, with 9 bases between.

The CDR3 DNA reads as TGCGCCAGCAGTCGGACTAGCGGGAGGGCCACAGATACGCAGTATTTT. This translates into CASSRTSGRATDTQYF. V and J are TRBV4-1 and TRBJ2-3; 15 bases line up with TRBD2. Germline V gives CDR1 MGHRA, CDR2 YSYEKL. The CDR3 contains 16 residues. The J segment lost 2 bases and the V segment lost 6 bases, leaving 3 bases of the junction unmatched.

To note about this clone: At one end, the junction sequence differs from germline, possibly due to a read error. The gene calls are TRBV18 and TRBJ1-6; tentatively, D is TRBD1 (6 bases). The CDR3 runs to 13 residues. Germline V lookup: CDR1 KGHSH, CDR2 LQKENI. CDR3 sequence: CATSADRNSPLHF. CDR3 nucleotides: TGTGCCACCTCAGCGGACAGAAATTCACCCCTCCACTTT.

The rearrangement uses TRBV6-5 and TRBJ1-5; the D gene is possibly TRBD1 (5 bases). Looked up from germline, CDR1 is MNHEY and CDR2 is SVGAGI. The CDR3 totals 15 residues. The V end was cut by 0 bases, the J end by 7 bases, with 13 bases between. DNA of the CDR3: TGTGCCAGCAGTTACTCGTATGGGGGAGGCCAGCCCCAGCATTTT. Amino acids: CASSYSYGGGQPQHF.

J is TRBJ2-5 and V is TRBV28; TRBD1 agrees at 9 bases. Trimming took 4 bases from V and 6 from J; bases not matched to a gene: 12. The germline CDR1 and CDR2 sequences are MDHEN and SYDVKM. The CDR3 consists of 16 residues. The DNA of the CDR3 is TGTGCCAGCAGTTCAACAGGGGGCCCAACAATTAAGACCCAGTACTTC. It codes for CASSSTGGPTIKTQYF.

This clone came up once. J is TRBJ2-1 and V is TRBV24-1; 15 bases are shared with TRBD2. The CDR3 is 16 amino acids. J was trimmed by 4 bases and V by 6 bases; bases with no gene match: 3. Germline values: CDR1 KGHDR, CDR2 SFDVKD. The CDR3, as DNA: TGTGCCACCAGTACGGGACTAGCGGGAGGATACAATGAGCAGTTCTTC. Its protein product is CATSTGLAGGYNEQFF.